The 8 T cell receptor beta chains presented below share a single source sample, sequenced in a study of blood T cell repertoires in COVID-19. The table came from immunoSEQ multiplex PCR; TCRdb's copy has only in-frame clones and leaves some out. The sample yields roughly 250,000 clones, around nine tenths seen once. The sequenced sample was peripheral blood. The receptors were gathered from a woman between 40 and 55 years old who had recovered from COVID-19.

CDR3 in DNA: TGTGCCAGCAGTGCGACTAGCGGGGGATACAATGAGCAGTTCTTC. Translated: CASSATSGGYNEQFF. V and J are TRBV25-1 and TRBJ2-1, with 12 positions matching TRBD2. V was clipped by 4 bases and J by 4 bases; unmatched bases: 2. Germline values: CDR1 MGHDK, CDR2 SYGVNS. This CDR3 spans 15 amino acids.

V usage is TRBV28 and J usage is TRBJ2-7; TRBD2 aligns across 9 bases. J lost 7 bases, V lost 2 bases, and 15 bases had no gene match. The germline CDR1 and CDR2 sequences are MDHEN and SYDVKM. The CDR3 sequence is 17 residues long. The CDR3 region is CASSLGLAGGPKGEQYF. The CDR3 DNA follows: TGTGCCAGCAGTTTAGGTCTTGCGGGAGGGCCCAAAGGTGAGCAGTACTTC.

With respect to this clone: A much more abundant neighbour one base away suggests this may be a read error. V is TRBV3-1 (or the pseudogene TRBV3-2) and J is TRBJ2-7; D is unclear. Germline values: CDR1 LGHDT, CDR2 YNNKEL (reference sequence). Trimming removed 4 bases from V and 0 bases from J, with 4 bases in between. The CDR3 runs 12 residues. DNA for the CDR3: TGTGCCAGCAGCCGCAGCTCCTACGAGCAGTACTTC. Translation gives CASSRSSYEQYF.

The chain combines TRBV19 with TRBJ2-1; 8 bases are a match to TRBD2. Germline CDR1 is LNHDA and CDR2 is SQIVND (reference sequence). This CDR3 region has 13 residues. The ends lost 6 bases at V and 5 bases at J; junction bases unmatched: 3. In DNA, the CDR3 is TGTGCCAGTAGACGGGAGGGAAACAATGAGCAGTTCTTC. Translation gives CASRREGNNEQFF.

V usage is TRBV5-1 and J usage is TRBJ2-1; a possible D gene is TRBD2 (6 bases). Per the germline V gene, CDR1 is SGHRS and CDR2 is YFSETQ. The V end lost 5 bases, the J end lost 7 bases, and 19 bases lay between the germline ends. This CDR3 contains 15 residues. The CDR3 DNA reads as TGCGCCAGCAGGTCTCTCGGAGGGATATGGAATGAGCAGTTCTTC. Its translation is CASRSLGGIWNEQFF.

The chain uses TRBV25-1 and TRBJ2-7; TRBD2 is a possible D gene (6 bases). The length of the CDR3 is 14 residues. Germline assignment: CDR1 MGHDK and CDR2 SYGVNS. The V end lost 3 bases, the J end lost 2 bases, and 11 bases lay between the germline ends. CDR3 coding DNA: TGTGCCAGCAGTGACGGGACTTACACCTACGAGCAGTACTTC. Translated, it gives CASSDGTYTYEQYF.

V gene TRBV10-3 combines with J gene TRBJ2-1, with D possibly TRBD2 on 6 matching bases. This CDR3 has 14 amino acids. Trimming left V 3 bases short and J 5 bases short, with 11 bases between. CDR1 is ENHRY and CDR2 is SYGVKD in the germline V gene. The CDR3 sequence: CAISDWTTHNEQFF. For the CDR3, the DNA is TGTGCCATCAGTGATTGGACTACTCACAATGAGCAGTTCTTC.

This clone was recorded only once. The CDR3, as DNA: TGTGCCAGCAGCTTAAAAGCGGCGGGAGTCTACAATGAGCAGTTCTTC. Protein sequence: CASSLKAAGVYNEQFF. The rearrangement links TRBV7-3 to TRBJ2-1; 7 bases align to TRBD2. Germline CDR1 and CDR2: SGHTA and FQGTGA. The CDR3 sequence is 16 residues long. J was trimmed by 3 bases and V by 1 base; bases with no gene match: 6.